This T cell receptor (beta chain) was observed in a study of shared clonotypes between healthy human individuals. Study details: CD4 naive and CD4 memory each took three plates per donor, while CD8 naive took two and CD8 memory one.

General study results and limits: Researchers sampled blood only, noting tissue repertoires likely differ.

Assay: immunoSEQ multiplex PCR; the TCRdb copy retains only in-frame clones and omits some. The sample shows under 200,000 clones, approximately 92% of them seen only once. With regard to this clone: What it recognizes is unknown.

Naive CD4+ cells were CD45RA-selected; the remaining cells were memory. The sequenced sample was naive CD4+ T cells sorted from blood. Subset described: CD45RA+ positively selected. This receptor was obtained from a woman aged 25 to 39 in good health.

The CDR3 region has the DNA TGCGCCAGCAGCCCGGACAGTTATGGCTACACCTTC. This sequence encodes CASSPDSYGYTF. The V gene is TRBV10-2, the J gene TRBJ1-2, with D tentatively TRBD1 (6 bases). The CDR3 is 12 residues long. Germline-derived CDR1 and CDR2 are WSHSY and SAAADI. V gave up 6 bases and J gave up 5 bases, with 10 bases separating them.